This TCR beta chain came from a study of T cell responses to AZD1222 COVID-19 vaccine. With regard to this clone: The target antigen is unknown. The same CDR3 is also encoded by other DNA sequences in this sample.

Profiling relied on immunoSEQ multiplex PCR, and the TCRdb table lists in-frame clones only, not all of them. The repertoire has more than 100,000 clones, approximately 92% of them found once; the top ten carry over 7.5%. Study results and caveats: A reported finding is that nearly half of spike-specific TCRs target unmutated variant regions. Following two doses of AZD1222, Spike-specific TCR breadth and depth rose.

With 0 bases clipped from V and 8 bases from J, the junction kept 3 bases outside the gene matches. The CDR3 runs to 14 residues. The germline V gene has CDR1 LGHDT and CDR2 YNNKEL (reference sequence). The TCR originated in an adult who received the AZD1222 COVID-19 vaccine. The sample consisted of peripheral blood, taken 28 days after the second AZD1222 dose. J is TRBJ1-4 and V is TRBV3-1 (or the pseudogene TRBV3-2), with 7 bases aligning to TRBD1. CDR3 DNA sequence: TGTGCCAGCAGCCAAGAGGGAGGGGGCGAAAAACTGTTTTTT. Protein product: CASSQEGGGEKLFF.